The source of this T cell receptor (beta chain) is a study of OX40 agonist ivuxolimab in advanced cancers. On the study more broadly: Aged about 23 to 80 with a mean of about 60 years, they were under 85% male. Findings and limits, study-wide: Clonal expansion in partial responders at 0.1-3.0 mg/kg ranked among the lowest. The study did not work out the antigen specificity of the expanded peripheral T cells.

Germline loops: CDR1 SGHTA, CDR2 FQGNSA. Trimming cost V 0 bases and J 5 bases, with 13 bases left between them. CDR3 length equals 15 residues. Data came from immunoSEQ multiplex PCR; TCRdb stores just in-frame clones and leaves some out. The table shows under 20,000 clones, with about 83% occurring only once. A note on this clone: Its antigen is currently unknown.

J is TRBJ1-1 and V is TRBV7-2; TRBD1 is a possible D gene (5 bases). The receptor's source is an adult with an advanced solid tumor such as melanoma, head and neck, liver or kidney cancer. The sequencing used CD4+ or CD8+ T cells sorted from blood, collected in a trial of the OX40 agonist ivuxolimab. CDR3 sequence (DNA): TGTGCCAGCAGCTTAGCCGGGGGGTCGAGTACTGAAGCTTTCTTT. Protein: CASSLAGGSSTEAFF.